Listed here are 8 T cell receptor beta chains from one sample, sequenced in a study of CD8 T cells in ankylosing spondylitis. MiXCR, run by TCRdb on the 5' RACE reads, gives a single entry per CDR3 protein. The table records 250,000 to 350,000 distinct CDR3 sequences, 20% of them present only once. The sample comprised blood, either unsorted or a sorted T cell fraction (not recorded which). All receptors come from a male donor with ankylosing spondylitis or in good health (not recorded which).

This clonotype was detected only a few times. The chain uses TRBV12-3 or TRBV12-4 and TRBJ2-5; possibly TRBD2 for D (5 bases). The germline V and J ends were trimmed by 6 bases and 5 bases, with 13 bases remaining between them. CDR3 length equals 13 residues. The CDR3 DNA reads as TGTGCCAGCAGGCCCGGGAATTTGGAGACCCAGTACTTC. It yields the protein CASRPGNLETQYF.

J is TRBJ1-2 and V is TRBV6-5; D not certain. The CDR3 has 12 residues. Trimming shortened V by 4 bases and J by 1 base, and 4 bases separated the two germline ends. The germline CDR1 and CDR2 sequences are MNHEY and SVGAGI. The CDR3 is CASSSNNYGYTF. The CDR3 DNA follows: TGTGCCAGCAGTTCCAATAACTATGGCTACACCTTC.

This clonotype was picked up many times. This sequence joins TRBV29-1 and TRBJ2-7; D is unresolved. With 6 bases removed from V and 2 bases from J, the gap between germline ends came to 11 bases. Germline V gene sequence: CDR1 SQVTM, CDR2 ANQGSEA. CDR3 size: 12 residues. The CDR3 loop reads CSVLSVAYEQYV. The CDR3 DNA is TGCAGCGTCCTCAGCGTGGCCTACGAGCAGTACGTC.

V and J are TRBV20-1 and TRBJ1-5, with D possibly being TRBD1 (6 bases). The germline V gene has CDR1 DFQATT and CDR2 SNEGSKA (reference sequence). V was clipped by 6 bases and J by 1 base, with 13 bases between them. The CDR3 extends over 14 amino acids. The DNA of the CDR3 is TGCAGTGCCCAGAGGGGGGACAGCAATCAGCCCCAGCATTTT. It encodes CSAQRGDSNQPQHF.

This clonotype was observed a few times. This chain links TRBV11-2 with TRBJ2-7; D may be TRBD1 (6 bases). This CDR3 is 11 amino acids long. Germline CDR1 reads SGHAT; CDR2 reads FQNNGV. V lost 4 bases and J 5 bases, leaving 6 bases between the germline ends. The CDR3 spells CASSSGDEQYV. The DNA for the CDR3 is TGTGCCAGCAGCTCAGGGGACGAGCAGTACGTC.

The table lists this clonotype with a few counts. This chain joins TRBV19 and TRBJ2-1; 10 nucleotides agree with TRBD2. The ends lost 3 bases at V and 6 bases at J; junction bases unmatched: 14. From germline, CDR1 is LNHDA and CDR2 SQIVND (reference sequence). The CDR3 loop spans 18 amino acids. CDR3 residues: CASSITRWASGRSNEQFF. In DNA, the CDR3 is TGTGCCAGTAGTATTACCCGGTGGGCTAGCGGGAGAAGCAATGAGCAGTTCTTC.

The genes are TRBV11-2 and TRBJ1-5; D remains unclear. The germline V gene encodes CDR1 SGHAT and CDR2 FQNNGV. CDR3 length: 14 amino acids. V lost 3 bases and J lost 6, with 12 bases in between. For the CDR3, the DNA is TGTGCCAGCAGCTTGAACAGAAGGGCTCAGCCCCAGCATTTT. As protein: CASSLNRRAQPQHF.

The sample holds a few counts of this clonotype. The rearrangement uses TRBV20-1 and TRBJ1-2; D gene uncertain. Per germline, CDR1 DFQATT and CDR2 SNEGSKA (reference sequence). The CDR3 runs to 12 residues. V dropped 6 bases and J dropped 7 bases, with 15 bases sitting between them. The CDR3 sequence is CSASGRAGGYTF. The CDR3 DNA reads TGCAGTGCCTCGGGAAGGGCCGGTGGCTACACCTTC.